This T cell receptor (delta chain) appears in the sequencing data of a study of Vδ1+ human thymocytes. Study findings and constraints: Thymic TRG and TRD repertoires appeared highly polyclonal, with Gaussian CDR3 length distributions.

Germline CDR1 reads GEAIGNYY; CDR2 reads EKD. The CDR3 is made up of 14 amino acids. V trimming: 9 bases; J trimming: 0 bases; junction bases outside the gene matches: 7. This clone was observed a handful of times. The antigen is unknown. The template was reverse-transcribed extracted RNA. CDR3 amplicons came from multiplex PCR with pooled V-gene forward and constant-region reverse primers. TCRdb fed the multiplex PCR reads to CATT. The sample has roughly 76,000 delta-chain clones, approximately 30% seen once; the top ten hold under 0.3%. J is TRDJ1 and V is TRDV2, with 9 bases aligning to TRDD3. The material sequenced was Vdelta1+ gamma-delta thymocytes from the thymus. Subset specified: FACS-sorted CD3+ TCRalphabeta- TCRVdelta1+ TCRVdelta2- thymocytes. The receptor was derived from a boy younger than two who had congenital heart surgery. Here the CDR3 DNA reads TGTGCCACCGTACTGGGGGACAACACCGATAAACTCATCTTT. Translation: CATVLGDNTDKLIF.